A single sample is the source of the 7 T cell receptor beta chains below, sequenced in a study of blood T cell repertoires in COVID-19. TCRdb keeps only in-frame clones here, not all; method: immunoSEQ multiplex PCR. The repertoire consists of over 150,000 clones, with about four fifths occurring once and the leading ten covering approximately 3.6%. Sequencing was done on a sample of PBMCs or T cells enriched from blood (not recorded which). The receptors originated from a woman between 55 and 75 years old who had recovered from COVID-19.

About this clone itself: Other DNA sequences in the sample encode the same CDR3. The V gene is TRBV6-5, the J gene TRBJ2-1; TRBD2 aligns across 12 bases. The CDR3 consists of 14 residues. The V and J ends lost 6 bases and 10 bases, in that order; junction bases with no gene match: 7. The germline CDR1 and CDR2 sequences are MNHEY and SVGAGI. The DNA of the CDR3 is TGTGCCAGCAGACCGGGACTAGCGGGCCTAGAGCAGTTCTTC. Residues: CASRPGLAGLEQFF.

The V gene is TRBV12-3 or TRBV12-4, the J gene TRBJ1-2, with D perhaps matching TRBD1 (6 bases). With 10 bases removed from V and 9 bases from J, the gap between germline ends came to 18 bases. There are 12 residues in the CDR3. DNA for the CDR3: TGTGCCACCGAGAGGGGGGGGCGAAGCTACACCTTC. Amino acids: CATERGGRSYTF.

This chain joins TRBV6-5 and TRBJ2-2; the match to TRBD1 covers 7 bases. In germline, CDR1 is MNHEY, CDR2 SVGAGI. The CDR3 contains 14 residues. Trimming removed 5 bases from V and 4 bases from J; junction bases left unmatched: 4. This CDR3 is CASSRGQITGELFF. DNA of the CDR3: TGTGCCAGCAGTAGGGGACAGATCACCGGGGAGCTGTTTTTT.

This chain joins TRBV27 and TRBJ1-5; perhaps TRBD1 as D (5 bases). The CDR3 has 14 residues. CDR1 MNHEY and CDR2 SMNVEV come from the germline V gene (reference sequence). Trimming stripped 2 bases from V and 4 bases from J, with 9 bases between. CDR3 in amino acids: CASSLTTGNQPQHF. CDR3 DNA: TGTGCCAGCAGTTTAACAACAGGTAATCAGCCCCAGCATTTT.

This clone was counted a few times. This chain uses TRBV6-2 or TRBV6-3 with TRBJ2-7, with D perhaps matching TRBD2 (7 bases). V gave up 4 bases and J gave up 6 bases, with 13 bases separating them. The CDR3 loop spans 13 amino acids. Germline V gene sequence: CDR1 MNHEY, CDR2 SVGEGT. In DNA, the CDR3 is TGTGCCAGCAGTTGGAAGGGGGGGGGCGAGCAGTACTTC. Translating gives CASSWKGGGEQYF.

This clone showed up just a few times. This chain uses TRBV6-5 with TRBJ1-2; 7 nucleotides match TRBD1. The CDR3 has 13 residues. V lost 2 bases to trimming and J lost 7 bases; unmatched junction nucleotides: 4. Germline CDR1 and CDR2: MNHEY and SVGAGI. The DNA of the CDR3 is TGTGCCAGCAGTTACCGACAGGGTGCTGGCTACACCTTC. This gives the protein CASSYRQGAGYTF.

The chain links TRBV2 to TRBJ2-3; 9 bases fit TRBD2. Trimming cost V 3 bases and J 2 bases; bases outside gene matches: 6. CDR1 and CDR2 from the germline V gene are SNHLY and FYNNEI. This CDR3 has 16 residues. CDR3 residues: CASSDDSGGITDTQYF. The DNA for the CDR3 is TGTGCCAGCAGTGATGATAGCGGGGGAATCACAGATACGCAGTATTTT. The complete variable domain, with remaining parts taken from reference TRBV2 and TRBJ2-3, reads EPEVTQTPSHQVTQMGQEVILRCVPISNHLYFYWYRQILGQKVEFLVSFYNNEISEKSEIFDDQFSVERPDGSNFTLKIRSTKLEDSAMYFCASSDDSGGITDTQYFGPGTRLTVL.